These 13 T cell receptor beta chains originate from one sample sequenced in a study of human T cells and chemical hapten exposure (dated by TCRdb to the early 2020s). The sample's time point, from its label and the paper: pre-sensitization, week 0. What this sample's treatment or condition label stands for: therapeutic diphenylcyclopropenone sensitization with weekly scalp DPC. Libraries were made using RACE. The sample was run on a NextSeq 500. The raw public reads went through TCRdb reprocessing: fastp at Q25, MiXCR clone calling, in-frame beta chains kept. Here each entry gathers all rows of one CDR3 protein and keeps the most common genes and DNA. Within this sample are about 260,000 distinct CDR3 sequences, with about 9% of them counted one time only. The ten most abundant clones make up less than 3% of the sample. Sequencing used whole blood, obtained in connection with sensitization to the hapten diphenylcyclopropenone (DPC). Every receptor here comes from a woman aged 40 to 49 with alopecia areata. Some clones in this sample may be carry-over from other donors' samples.

This clonotype was seen just once. The rearrangement joins TRBV5-6 to TRBJ2-7; TRBD2 is a possible D gene (6 bases). Germline V gene data show CDR1 as SGHDT and CDR2 as YYEEEE. Trimming stripped 1 base from V and 5 bases from J, with 13 bases between. The CDR3 consists of 14 residues. In DNA form, the CDR3 reads TGTGCCAGCAGCTTGCCTAGCGAAGGCCACGAGCAGTACTTC. Its protein is CASSLPSEGHEQYF.

The J gene is TRBJ2-7, the V gene TRBV2; TRBD2 is a possible D gene (6 bases). The CDR3 length is 14 residues. CDR1 and CDR2 (germline): SNHLY, FYNNEI. Trimming removed 3 bases from V and 3 bases from J, with 12 bases in between. The CDR3 here is CASSDGSSGYEQYF. As DNA, the CDR3 is TGTGCCAGCAGTGACGGGAGCTCGGGCTACGAGCAGTACTTC.

This clonotype was observed a few times. This chain links TRBV5-8 with TRBJ2-7; 7 bases agree with TRBD1. The CDR3 sequence is 16 residues long. Losses at the gene ends were 9 bases for V and 0 bases for J; bases not matched to a gene: 15. The germline V gene encodes CDR1 SGHTS and CDR2 YDEGEE. CDR3 DNA sequence: TGTGCCACGTTACCCTTAGACCGGGACAGCTCCTACGAGCAGTACTTC. Its protein product is CATLPLDRDSSYEQYF.

V is TRBV20-1 and J is TRBJ1-5, with unresolved D. This CDR3 region has 13 residues. Trimming removed 1 base at V and 11 bases at J, with 15 bases between. Germline V lookup: CDR1 DFQATT, CDR2 SNEGSKA (reference sequence). The CDR3 bases are TGCAGTGCTAGAGGGACGGTAGCTGGGGCCCAGCATTTT. It specifies CSARGTVAGAQHF.

This clonotype has just a few counts. The gene calls are TRBV7-2 and TRBJ1-4; D might be TRBD1 (5 bases). Trimming cost V 2 bases and J 4 bases, with 11 bases left between them. Per the germline V gene, CDR1 is SGHTA and CDR2 is FQGNSA. The CDR3 length is 15 residues. This CDR3 reads CASSLIWGGNEKLFF. Written as DNA, the CDR3 is TGTGCCAGCAGCTTAATATGGGGGGGTAATGAAAAACTGTTTTTT.

The sample holds many counts of this clonotype. This sequence joins TRBV11-2 and TRBJ1-5, with D unresolved. V lost 5 bases and J 0 bases, leaving 8 bases between the germline ends. CDR3 length: 14 residues. CDR1 and CDR2 from the germline V gene are SGHAT and FQNNGV. CDR3 nucleotides: TGTGCCAGCAGCCAAATGAATAGCAATCAGCCCCAGCATTTT. Translated, it gives CASSQMNSNQPQHF.

V and J are TRBV11-2 and TRBJ2-1; TRBD2 matches at 10 bases. V was clipped by 5 bases and J by 2 bases; unmatched bases: 6. The CDR3 runs to 16 residues. The germline gives CDR1 SGHAT, CDR2 FQNNGV. The CDR3 spells CASSPVTSGTYNEQFF. Here the CDR3 DNA reads TGTGCCAGCAGCCCAGTCACTAGCGGGACCTACAATGAGCAGTTCTTC.

This clonotype was observed many times. The CDR3 nucleotides read TGTGCCAGCAGCTCCCGGGACAGGGGCTTAAGCTCCTACAATGAGCAGTTCTTC. Its protein product is CASSSRDRGLSSYNEQFF. The chain combines TRBV5-4 with TRBJ2-1; the match to TRBD1 covers 10 bases. This CDR3 is 18 amino acids long. The junction had 9 bases not matched to a gene; V was cut back by 3 bases and J by 0 bases. The germline gives CDR1 SGHNT, CDR2 YYREEE (reference sequence).

There are a few counts of this clonotype. The V call is TRBV20-1, the J call TRBJ2-2; the match to TRBD2 covers 7 bases. This CDR3 has 15 amino acids. After removal of 6 bases from V and 7 bases from J, the junction contained 14 bases not matched to a gene. The germline CDR1 and CDR2 sequences are DFQATT and SNEGSKA (reference sequence). This chain's CDR3 is CSAGGLAEPHGELFF. As DNA, the CDR3 is TGCAGTGCCGGTGGGCTAGCGGAGCCCCACGGGGAGCTGTTTTTT.

This clonotype was seen more than once but under ten times. The chain links TRBV10-3 to TRBJ2-3, with 8 bases aligning to TRBD2. V lost 6 bases to trimming and J lost 2 bases; unmatched junction nucleotides: 7. Germline V CDR1 and CDR2: ENHRY, SYGVKD. The CDR3 spans 15 residues. DNA for the CDR3: TGTGCCATCAGCCTGGGACTAGTCCTCACAGATACGCAGTATTTT. Its protein is CAISLGLVLTDTQYF.

This clonotype was recorded at least ten times. The rearrangement joins TRBV7-2 to TRBJ2-6; D ambiguous. Trimming removed 5 bases from V and 1 base from J, with 9 bases in between. The CDR3 is 15 amino acids. The germline CDR1 and CDR2 sequences are SGHTA and FQGNSA. The CDR3 nucleotides read TGTGCCAGCAGCCCTAAACGGTCTGGGGCCAACGTCCTGACTTTC. This sequence encodes CASSPKRSGANVLTF.

In its sample, this clonotype was seen many times. This rearrangement joins TRBV7-9 to TRBJ2-1; 12 bases fit TRBD2. CDR3 length: 18 residues. Trimming cost V 1 base and J 7 bases; bases outside gene matches: 11. Germline V CDR1 and CDR2: SEHNR, FQNEAQ (reference sequence). In nucleotides, the CDR3 is TGTGCCAGCAGCTTAGTTGCTCCGACTAGCGGGAGTATAAATGAGCAGTTCTTC. Translated: CASSLVAPTSGSINEQFF.

This clonotype was observed many times. This rearrangement joins TRBV29-1 to TRBJ2-3, with a tentative D call TRBD1 (5 bases). This CDR3 has 13 amino acids. CDR1 and CDR2 from the germline V gene are SQVTM and ANQGSEA. V lost 8 bases and J 2 bases, leaving 14 bases between the germline ends. CDR3 amino acids: CSSGSRTTDTQYF. CDR3 nucleotide sequence: TGCAGCTCAGGGTCCAGGACCACAGATACGCAGTATTTT.